This T cell receptor (beta chain) was sequenced during a study of T cells in Graves' hyperthyroidism and ophthalmopathy (dated by TCRdb to between 2019 and 2020). Background on the whole study: Peripheral blood samples were taken at the time of initial diagnosis, prior to any treatment. A discovery cohort of about 96 patients, roughly 40 with Graves' ophthalmopathy and approximately 55 with stable Graves' hyperthyroidism, was used to find distinguishing TCR V-J signatures. An independent validation cohort of 18 to 20 hyperthyroidism patients and 15 or so patients who later progressed to ophthalmopathy tested prospective prediction of ophthalmopathy. For training and testing, the 95 to 100 patients in the discovery cohort were randomly divided in a 7:3 ratio. In several Graves' hyperthyroidism patients, the study also compared T-cell repertoires from thyroid tissue with T-cell repertoires from blood. Following sampling, methimazole starting at 30 mg daily was given to hyperthyroidism patients, and high-dose intravenous methylprednisolone was given to ophthalmopathy patients. The paper reports TCR Vbeta CDR3 sequencing of approximately 140 peripheral blood samples: around 41 ophthalmopathy, around 80 hyperthyroidism and approximately 17 progressor patients.

The TCR beta CDR3 regions were amplified from RNA transcripts. The TCR CDR3 was subjected to a first round of RT-PCR using the HTBI primer set and the Qiagen OneStep RT-PCR kit. The libraries were constructed in a second round of multiplex PCR and then size-selected and purified. Libraries were sequenced paired-end with 100 bp reads on an Illumina HiSeq2000. Concerning the study's data processing: SOAPnuke was used to process the raw data, throwing out any read that contained adapters or uncalled bases, had a mean Phred below 15, or lacked an exact constant-primer or identifier match. High-quality paired reads were merged using COPE v1.2.5, and each unique nucleotide sequence was defined as a clonotype. Clonotypes were aligned to IMGT TRBV, TRBD and TRBJ reference segments using MiTCR v1.1. The analysis included only V-J combinations with a frequency above 0.0001, which together covered 98% to 99.2% of the repertoires. A TCS score was defined as the ratio of F50 (clonal expansion) to E x V (chaos), with BLOSUM62-based TCRdist applied between CDR3 peptides within each V-J. Welch's t-statistics and random forest reduced 500 to 650 V-J features to roughly 13, which were used in a naive Bayes classifier (R e1071). The public reads were quality trimmed at Q25 with fastp and then assembled into clones with MiXCR by TCRdb, keeping productive beta chains. Every entry covers one CDR3 protein and lists the most common genes and DNA from its rows. The V and J calls shown here were made by TCRdb, not taken from the authors' results. The sample table shows nearly 110,000 distinct CDR3 sequences, and about a sixth are seen once. The ten biggest clones cover around 44% of the sample.

CDR1 MNHEY and CDR2 SMNVEV were looked up in the germline V gene (reference sequence). Reading from cysteine to phenylalanine, the CDR3 counts 17 amino acids. This entry keeps only the CDR3 DNA: 51 bases, framed from base 1. Germline trimming amounts to 6 bases on V and 4 bases on J, with 15 as the count of junction bases outside the gene matches. Stable Graves' hyperthyroidism was defined as no progression to ophthalmopathy during 18 months of follow-up. Hyperthyroidism patients were aged 18 to 65 years and newly diagnosed, with disease duration of less than 2 months. Patients with uncontrolled infections, other autoimmune diseases, pregnancy or lactation were excluded. Diagnoses relied on clinical symptoms, serum thyroxine and TRAb, thyroid ultrasound and orbital computed tomography. PBMCs were separated from roughly 9.6 ml of fresh peripheral blood using Ficoll-Paque density gradient centrifugation. Total RNA was extracted with Trizol reagent, and quality was checked on an Agilent 2100 Bioanalyzer.

About this clonotype: Its antigen is currently not known. No base-level quality is on record; no much larger clone is a single base apart.

Summary of the overall study and its limitations: Most expanded thyroid clonotypes (frequency above 0.001) were also detected in blood, suggesting blood repertoires may reflect thyroid immune responses. In cross-validation, a model built on a 13 V-J signature told ophthalmopathy apart from stable hyperthyroidism with 87.88% sensitivity and roughly 83% specificity, and in testing the same model reached 80%/75%. Sample size was not statistically predetermined, and blinding of investigators to group allocation was not performed. In validation, the model predicted progression to ophthalmopathy with 60% to 71% sensitivity and around 72% specificity, a median of around six months before onset.

The chain was built from TRBV27 and TRBJ2-5; 9 central nucleotides agree with TRBD2. This receptor was obtained from a woman in her fifties or sixties with Graves' hyperthyroidism. Specimen: blood. The CDR3 amino acid sequence is: CASSRQNYIAGVETQYF. The nucleotide sequence reads as follows: TGTGCCAGCAGCCGCCAAAACTATATAGCGGGAGTAGAGACCCAGTACTTC.